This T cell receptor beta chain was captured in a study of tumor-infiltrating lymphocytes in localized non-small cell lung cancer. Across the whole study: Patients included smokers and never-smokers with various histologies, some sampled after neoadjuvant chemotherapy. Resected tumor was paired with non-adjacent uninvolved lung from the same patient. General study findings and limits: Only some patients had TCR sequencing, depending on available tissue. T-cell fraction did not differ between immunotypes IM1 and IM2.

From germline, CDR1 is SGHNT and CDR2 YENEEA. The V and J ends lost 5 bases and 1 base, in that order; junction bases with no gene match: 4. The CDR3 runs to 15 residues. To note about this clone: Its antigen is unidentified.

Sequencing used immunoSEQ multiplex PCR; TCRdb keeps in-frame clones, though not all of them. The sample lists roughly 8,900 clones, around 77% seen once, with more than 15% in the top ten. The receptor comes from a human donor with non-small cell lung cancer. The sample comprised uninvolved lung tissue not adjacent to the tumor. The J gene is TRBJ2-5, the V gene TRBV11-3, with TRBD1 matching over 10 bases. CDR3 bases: TGTGCCAGCAGCCCTGGACAGGGGGGCCAAGAGACCCAGTACTTC. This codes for CASSPGQGGQETQYF.